The TCR beta chain under discussion was sequenced for a study of T cells in Graves' hyperthyroidism and ophthalmopathy. The overall study: Initial diagnosis, before any treatment, was when peripheral blood was collected.

This clonotype appeared a single time. V was clipped by 3 bases and J by 11 bases, with 10 bases between them. This CDR3 comprises 11 residues. TCR beta CDR3 regions were amplified from RNA. First-round RT-PCR targeting the TCR CDR3 was performed with the HTBI primer set. TCRdb re-derived calls from the multiplex PCR reads in MiXCR, one entry per CDR3 protein. The sample includes 350,000 to 400,000 distinct CDR3 sequences, 19% of them seen just once. The J gene is TRBJ1-2, the V gene TRBV12-3 or TRBV12-4, with TRBD1 as a possible D gene (5 bases). The sequencing input was blood. This TCR derives from a woman between 18 and 29 years old with Graves' hyperthyroidism. The CDR3, as DNA: TGTGCCAGCAGTTTGACAGCGAAGTACACCTTC. Its protein product is CASSLTAKYTF.